This entry features one T cell receptor beta chain sequence. No antigen is known for it. The data were produced by immunoSEQ multiplex PCR, yet TCRdb's version contains in-frame clones alone and is incomplete. In the table there are tens of thousands of clones, approximately 91% of which are singletons. The data derive from a study of stem cell transplantation in POMP-related autoinflammatory disease. Turning to the study itself: Impaired MHC class I-dependent CD8+ differentiation was hypothesized from defective thymoproteasomes.

Germline lookup yields CDR1 MDHEN and CDR2 SYDVKM. The CDR3 covers 12 residues. V was clipped by 1 base and J by 4 bases, with 5 bases between them. The study's findings and limits: Across all analyzed T-cell subsets, patients with PRAID tended toward reduced diversity and increased clonality. Unique TRB V-J gene pairings were limited in number in patients with PRAID.

J is TRBJ2-7 and V is TRBV28; D ambiguous. The sample consisted of CD4+ T cells from PBMCs, taken after stem cell transplantation. The TCR sequence derives from a human patient with POMP-related autoinflammation and immune dysregulation (PRAID). Some T cells may possibly be graft donor cells. In nucleotides, the CDR3 is TGTGCCAGCAGTTTATCTAAGTACGAGCAGTACTTC. Its translation: CASSLSKYEQYF. The whole variable domain, filled in from reference TRBV28 and TRBJ2-7, reads DVKVTQSSRYLVKRTGEKVFLECVQDMDHENMFWYRQDPGLGLRLIYFSYDVKMKEKGDIPEGYSVSREKKERFSLILESASTNQTSMYLCASSLSKYEQYFGPGTRLTVT.